What follows is one T cell receptor beta chain and its context. The data are from a study of OX40 agonist ivuxolimab in advanced cancers. The CDR3 contains 18 residues. Germline lookup yields CDR1 MNHNS and CDR2 SASEGT. V lost 2 bases, J lost 0 bases, and 5 bases stayed unmatched. Sequencing was performed with immunoSEQ multiplex PCR; in TCRdb, only in-frame clones are kept and a portion is missing. The sample has 95,000 to 150,000 clones; about 94% are singletons. The J gene is TRBJ2-6, the V gene TRBV6-1; the match to TRBD1 covers 9 bases. The sequence was obtained from an adult with an advanced solid tumor such as melanoma, head and neck, liver or kidney cancer. The starting material was CD4+ or CD8+ T cells sorted from blood, obtained in a trial of the OX40 agonist ivuxolimab. For the CDR3, the DNA is TGTGCCAGCAGTGAAACAGGGACAGGGCTCTCTGGGGCCAACGTCCTGACTTTC. Translated, it gives CASSETGTGLSGANVLTF.